Below, 4 T cell receptor beta chains from the same sample are listed, as sequenced in a study of T-cell reconstitution after alpha-beta-depleted transplantation in children. Unique molecular identifiers featured in how the TCRbeta library was prepared. TCRdb called the PCR reads again in MiXCR, with one record for every CDR3 protein. The data hold a few hundred thousand distinct CDR3 sequences, with about a fifth observed a single time. The specimen comprised PBMCs from the stem cell graft donor, sampled from the stem cell graft. The receptors come from a human donor who donated a stem cell graft to a child with acute myeloid leukemia.

Only a few counts were recorded for this clonotype. The chain uses TRBV10-3 and TRBJ1-4; D remains ambiguous. The germline V and J ends were trimmed by 3 bases and 3 bases, with 11 bases remaining between them. CDR1 and CDR2 (germline): ENHRY, SYGVKD. The CDR3 runs to 15 residues. This CDR3 is CAISDQDRPNEKLFF. DNA of the CDR3: TGTGCCATCAGTGATCAGGATCGGCCTAATGAAAAACTGTTTTTT.

This clonotype was observed a single time. The chain employs TRBV30 and TRBJ2-1, with a weak D call TRBD2 (5 bases). CDR3 length equals 15 residues. CDR1 is GTSNPN and CDR2 is SVGIG in the germline V gene (reference sequence). V was trimmed by 4 bases and J by 6 bases, leaving 19 bases between them. As DNA, the CDR3 is TGTGCCTGGACCCAAACTAGTTATGAGGCCAATGAGCAGTTCTTC. It is translated as CAWTQTSYEANEQFF.

A few counts support this clonotype. The genes are TRBV12-3 or TRBV12-4 and TRBJ2-6; D remains unclear. V dropped 2 bases and J dropped 0 bases, with 14 bases sitting between them. The CDR3 covers 18 residues. CDR3 sequence (DNA): TGTGCCAGCAGTTTATTCCACGCGGCAAGCTCTGGGGCCAACGTCCTGACTTTC. Amino acid sequence: CASSLFHAASSGANVLTF.

This clonotype was seen ten or more times. This chain joins TRBV29-1 and TRBJ1-1; D remains unclear. The CDR3 covers 13 residues. Germline-derived CDR1 and CDR2 are SQVTM and ANQGSEA. Trimming took off 5 bases at V and 1 base at J, with 11 bases between the two ends. The CDR3 DNA sequence: TGCAGCGTTCAACCTGTTGGGAACACTGAAGCTTTCTTT. This translates into CSVQPVGNTEAFF.